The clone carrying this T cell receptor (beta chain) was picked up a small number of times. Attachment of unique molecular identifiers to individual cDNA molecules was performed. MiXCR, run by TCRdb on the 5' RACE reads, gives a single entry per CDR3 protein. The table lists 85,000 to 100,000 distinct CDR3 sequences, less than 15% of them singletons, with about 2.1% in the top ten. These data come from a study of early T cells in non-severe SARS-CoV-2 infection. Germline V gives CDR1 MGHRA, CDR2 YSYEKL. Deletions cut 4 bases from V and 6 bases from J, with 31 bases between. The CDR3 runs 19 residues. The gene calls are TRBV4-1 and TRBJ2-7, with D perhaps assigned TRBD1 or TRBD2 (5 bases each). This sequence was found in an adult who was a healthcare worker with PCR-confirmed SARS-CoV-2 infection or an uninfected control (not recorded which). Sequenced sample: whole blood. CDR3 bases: TGCGCCAGCAGCCCGGACCCCATCCTTCCGCCGCAGGGAGCTGGCGAGCAGTACTTC. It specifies CASSPDPILPPQGAGEQYF.